These T cell receptor beta chains were read from a single sample in a study of blood T cells in healthy people across ages. TCRdb re-called the 5' RACE reads with MiXCR, one entry per CDR3 protein. The sample contains about 570,000 distinct CDR3 sequences, roughly a quarter of which appear only once. The sequenced sample was blood. These receptor sequences come from a woman between 65 and 79 years old in good health. Each CDR3 is given with its conserved first and last residue. The order of the fields is V gene, J gene, clone size, D gene, CDR3 DNA, CDR3 protein. D genes are given only for firm matches. Not every row has a clone size; where given, it reads once, few, many or a size class.

TRBV5-1	TRBJ1-2	few	NA	TGCGCCAGCAGCTCCGAATGGGACTATGGCTACACCTTC	CASSSEWDYGYTF
TRBV6-2/TRBV6-3	TRBJ1-6	NA	NA	TGTGCCAGCAGTCCGAGCTTTAATTCACCCCTCCACTTT	CASSPSFNSPLHF
TRBV3-1	TRBJ2-7	few	TRBD1	TGTGCCAGCAGCCCCAGACAGGGGAAGTACGAGCAGTACTTC	CASSPRQGKYEQYF
TRBV6-5	TRBJ1-1	NA	NA	TGTGCCAGCAGTTCCCACCGGGGACGGAACACTGAAGCTTTCTTT	CASSSHRGRNTEAFF
TRBV20-1	TRBJ2-1	NA	TRBD2	TGCAGTGCAATACTAGCGGGGGGGGATAATGAGCAGTTCTTC	CSAILAGGDNEQFF
TRBV20-1	TRBJ1-2	few	NA	TGCAGTGCTCCCAGGGGCAGACTCTATGGCTACACCTTC	CSAPRGRLYGYTF
TRBV29-1	TRBJ1-2	NA	NA	TGCAGCGTCGAGGGGAGGGGTCCTGACAGTGATATCTATGGCTACACCTTC	CSVEGRGPDSDIYGYTF
TRBV7-2	TRBJ2-7	few	TRBD1	TGTGCCAGCAGCTTAAGGGACAGGGCCCTCAATCTTGCCGAGCAGTACTTC	CASSLRDRALNLAEQYF
TRBV20-1	TRBJ2-1	NA	NA	TGCAGTGCTAGAAGGATAGGGAATGAGCAGTTCTTC	CSARRIGNEQFF
TRBV7-2	TRBJ2-2	NA	TRBD1	TGTGCCAGCAGCGCCCCCGGGACAGGGGGTATAAGGGAGCTGTTTTTT	CASSAPGTGGIRELFF
TRBV2	TRBJ2-2	NA	TRBD2	TGTGCCAGCAGTGAGGTGCGGGGGGCCTACACCGGGGAGCTGTTTTTT	CASSEVRGAYTGELFF
TRBV7-9	TRBJ1-4	NA	TRBD1	TGTGCCAGCAGCAATTCCGGGACAGGCAATGAAAAACTGTTTTTT	CASSNSGTGNEKLFF
TRBV4-1	TRBJ2-7	NA	TRBD2	TGCGCCAGCAGCCAAGGCGCTAGCGGAGCCTACGAGCAGTACTTC	CASSQGASGAYEQYF
TRBV5-1	TRBJ1-2	NA	NA	TGCGCCAGCAGCTTGTTCTGGGGCCGGAGCGGCTACACCTTC	CASSLFWGRSGYTF
TRBV12-3/TRBV12-4	TRBJ2-2	few	TRBD2	TGTGCCAGCAGTTTAGGGAGGACTAGCGGGGGCTTTAGCGGGGAGCTGTTTTTT	CASSLGRTSGGFSGELFF
TRBV10-3	TRBJ1-4	NA	NA	TGTGCCATCAGTGCCGCCCCCCCAAAAACTAATGAAAAACTGTTTTTT	CAISAAPPKTNEKLFF
TRBV6-2/TRBV6-3	TRBJ2-1	few	NA	TGTGCCAGCAGCTCTCCCGCGACTCACACCTACAATGAGCAGTTCTTC	CASSSPATHTYNEQFF
TRBV9	TRBJ2-3	NA	TRBD2	TGTGCCAGCGCCGCTGGGGGACTAGCGGGCACAGATACGCAGTATTTT	CASAAGGLAGTDTQYF
TRBV24-1	TRBJ1-4	few	TRBD1	TGTGCCACCAGTGATTCGGGACAGGGGGACCAAAAACTGTTTTTT	CATSDSGQGDQKLFF
TRBV3-1	TRBJ2-1	few	TRBD2	TGTGCCAGCAGCCCCCCAGGGACTAGCGGGTACAATGAGCAGTTCTTC	CASSPPGTSGYNEQFF
TRBV18	TRBJ2-7	NA	TRBD1	TGTGCCAGCTCACCTCAGACAGGGGGCCTCAACGAGCAGTACTTC	CASSPQTGGLNEQYF
TRBV5-5	TRBJ2-5	NA	NA	TGTGCCAGCAGCTTGAGTGGTGACCTGGTGGTCTTGTGGGAGACCCAGTACTTC	CASSLSGDLVVLWETQYF
TRBV5-1	TRBJ2-2	NA	TRBD2	TGCGCCAGCAGAACTAGCGGTGCGAACACCGGGGAGCTGTTTTTT	CASRTSGANTGELFF
TRBV6-5	TRBJ1-1	NA	NA	TGTGCCAGCAGGGGGGGGACTATGAACACTGAAGCTTTCTTT	CASRGGTMNTEAFF
TRBV20-1	TRBJ1-1	few	TRBD1	TGCAGTGCTAGAGGCGCCAGACAGGGGGCCTGGATGAACACTGAAGCTTTCTTT	CSARGARQGAWMNTEAFF
TRBV24-1	TRBJ1-1	few	NA	TGTGCCACCAGTGATTCGTCAGTGGGGGGGACTGAAGCTTTCTTT	CATSDSSVGGTEAFF
TRBV29-1	TRBJ2-5	few	TRBD2	TGCAGCGTTCCCGGACTAGCCTGGGAGACCCAGTACTTC	CSVPGLAWETQYF
TRBV14	TRBJ1-3	NA	NA	TGTGCCAGCAGCCAAGGAATTGGAAACACCATATATTTT	CASSQGIGNTIYF
TRBV7-7	TRBJ2-5	many	TRBD2	TGTGCTAGCAGCCCAGCGGGGGGACGGAGTGAGCAGTACTTC	CASSPAGGRSEQYF
TRBV4-2	TRBJ1-4	few	NA	TGTGCCAGCAGATCCTCCAGGGGCCCAAATGAAAAACTGTTTTTT	CASRSSRGPNEKLFF
TRBV20-1	TRBJ1-1	NA	NA	TGCAGTGCTAGGGAACACGGGGGGCGAATGAACACTGAAGCTTTCTTT	CSAREHGGRMNTEAFF
TRBV5-1	TRBJ2-5	few	TRBD1	TGCGCCAGCAGCTCACAGGGGCGGAAGGAGACCCAGTACTTC	CASSSQGRKETQYF
TRBV7-2	TRBJ1-2	few	NA	TGTGCCAGCAGCTTAGGGGGACCCTATGGCTACACCTTC	CASSLGGPYGYTF
TRBV6-5	TRBJ1-4	NA	TRBD1	TGTGCCAGCAGTTACCGGCCACACAGGGGAGCTAATGAAGAACTGTTTTTT	CASSYRPHRGANEELFF
TRBV7-8	TRBJ2-3	many	NA	TGTGCCAGCAGCCGCGGCGCGCTAGCTATAACGGATACGCAGTATTTT	CASSRGALAITDTQYF
TRBV5-1	TRBJ2-5	many	NA	TGCGCCAGCAGCTTGACCCCTCAAGAGACCCAGTACTTC	CASSLTPQETQYF
TRBV4-3	TRBJ2-2	NA	TRBD1	TGCGCCAGCAGCCACCAACGCTCAGGGACAGGGTACACCGGGGAGCTGTTTTTT	CASSHQRSGTGYTGELFF
TRBV7-8	TRBJ1-3	NA	TRBD1	TGTGCCGGCAGCTCAAAACCGGGACAGGGGTTCTTCCTCTCTGGAAACACCATATATTTT	CAGSSKPGQGFFLSGNTIYF
TRBV7-9	TRBJ1-2	NA	NA	TGTGCCAGCGTCGGACAGTCCTATGGCTACACCTTC	CASVGQSYGYTF
TRBV5-1	TRBJ2-3	NA	NA	TGCGCCAGCAGCTTGCCGTCCGGTGCTAGCACAGATACGCAGTATTTT	CASSLPSGASTDTQYF
TRBV10-3	TRBJ1-5	NA	NA	TGTGCCATCAGTGAGCGGGGGGAAGGCAATCAGCCCCAGCATTTT	CAISERGEGNQPQHF
TRBV28	TRBJ2-1	many	NA	TGTGCCAGCAGTTTAGCGGAAGGGGGAAAGCAGTTCTTC	CASSLAEGGKQFF
TRBV7-2	TRBJ2-6	NA	NA	TGTGCCAGCAGCTTATACAGCTCTGGGGCCAACGTCCTGACTTTC	CASSLYSSGANVLTF
TRBV20-1	TRBJ1-1	few	NA	TGCAGTGCTAGAGCTACAGGGTCCGTAAACACTGAAGCTTTCTTT	CSARATGSVNTEAFF
TRBV20-1	TRBJ2-5	few	TRBD2	TGCAGTGCTCCCCGCGCGGGGGGGCGGGAGACCCAGTACTTC	CSAPRAGGRETQYF
TRBV12-5	TRBJ1-5	few	TRBD1	TGTGCTAGTGGTTCGGACAGGGGTGGCAATCAGCCCCAGCATTTT	CASGSDRGGNQPQHF
TRBV5-6	TRBJ1-2	few	NA	TGTGCCAGCAGAATAGACAGGAACTATGGCTACACCTTC	CASRIDRNYGYTF
TRBV5-1	TRBJ1-3	NA	NA	TGCGCCAGCAGCTCGCTTGGGAGGGGCTCCTCTGGAAACACCATATATTTT	CASSSLGRGSSGNTIYF